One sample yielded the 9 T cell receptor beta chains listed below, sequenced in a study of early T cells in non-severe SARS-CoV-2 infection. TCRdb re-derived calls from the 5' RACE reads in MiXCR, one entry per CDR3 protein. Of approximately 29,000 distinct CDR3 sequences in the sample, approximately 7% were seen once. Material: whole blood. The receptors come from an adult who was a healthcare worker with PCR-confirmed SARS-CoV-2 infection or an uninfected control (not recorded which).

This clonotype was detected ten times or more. DNA for the CDR3: TGTGCCAGCAAAGGACTAGAAAGCACAGATACGCAGTATTTT. Residues: CASKGLESTDTQYF. The rearrangement links TRBV6-6 to TRBJ2-3, with 7 bases that match TRBD2. The CDR3 contains 14 residues. V lost 7 bases to trimming and J lost 0 bases; unmatched junction nucleotides: 4. Germline V gives CDR1 MNHNY, CDR2 SVGAGI (reference sequence).

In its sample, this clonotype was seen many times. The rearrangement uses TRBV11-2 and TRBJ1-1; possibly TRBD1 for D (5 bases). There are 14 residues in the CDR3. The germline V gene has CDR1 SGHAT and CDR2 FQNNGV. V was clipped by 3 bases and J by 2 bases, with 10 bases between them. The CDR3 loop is CASSLTESNTEAFF. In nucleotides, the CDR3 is TGTGCCAGCAGCTTGACAGAGAGTAACACTGAAGCTTTCTTT.

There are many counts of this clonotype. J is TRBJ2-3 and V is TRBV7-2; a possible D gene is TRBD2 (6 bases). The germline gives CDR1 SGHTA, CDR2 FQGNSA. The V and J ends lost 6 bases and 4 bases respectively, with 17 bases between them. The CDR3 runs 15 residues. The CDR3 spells CASSLSGRNPDTQYF. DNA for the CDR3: TGTGCCAGCAGTCTGAGCGGGCGTAACCCAGATACGCAGTATTTT.

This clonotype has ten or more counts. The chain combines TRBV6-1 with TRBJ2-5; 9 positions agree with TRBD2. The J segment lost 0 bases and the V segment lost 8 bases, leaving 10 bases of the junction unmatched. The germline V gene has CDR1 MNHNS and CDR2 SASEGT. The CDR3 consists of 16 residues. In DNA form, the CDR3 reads TGTGCCAGCCCGCGGTCATTAGCGGGAGACCAAGAGACCCAGTACTTC. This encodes CASPRSLAGDQETQYF.

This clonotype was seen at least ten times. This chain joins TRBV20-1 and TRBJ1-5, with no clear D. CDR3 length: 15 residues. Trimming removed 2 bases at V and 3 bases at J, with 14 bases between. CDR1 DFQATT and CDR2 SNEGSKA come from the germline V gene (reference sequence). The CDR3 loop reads CSARRRQFSNQPQHF. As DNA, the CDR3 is TGCAGTGCTAGACGGCGGCAGTTCTCCAATCAGCCCCAGCATTTT.

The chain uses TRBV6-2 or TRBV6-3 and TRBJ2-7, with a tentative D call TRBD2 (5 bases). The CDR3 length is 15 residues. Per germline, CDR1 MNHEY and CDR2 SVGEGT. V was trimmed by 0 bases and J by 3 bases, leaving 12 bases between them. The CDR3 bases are TGTGCCAGCAGTTACTCGAAGCGGTTTAACTACGAGCAGTACTTC. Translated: CASSYSKRFNYEQYF.

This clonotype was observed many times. The CDR3 nucleotides are TGTGCTAGTGGTTTGAATGTCGGGAGGTACAGCTCCTACGAGCAGTACTTC. It codes for CASGLNVGRYSSYEQYF. The chain employs TRBV12-5 and TRBJ2-7, with 7 nucleotides matching TRBD2. Looked up from germline, CDR1 is LGHNT and CDR2 is FRNRAP. The CDR3 length is 17 residues. J lost 0 bases, V lost 2 bases, and 10 bases had no gene match. Combining the CDR3 with reference TRBV12-5 and TRBJ2-7 gives the whole variable domain DARVTQTPRHKVTEMGQEVTMRCQPILGHNTVFWYRQTMMQGLELLAYFRNRAPLDDSGMPKDRFSAEMPDATLATLKIQPSEPRDSAVYFCASGLNVGRYSSYEQYFGPGTRLTVT.

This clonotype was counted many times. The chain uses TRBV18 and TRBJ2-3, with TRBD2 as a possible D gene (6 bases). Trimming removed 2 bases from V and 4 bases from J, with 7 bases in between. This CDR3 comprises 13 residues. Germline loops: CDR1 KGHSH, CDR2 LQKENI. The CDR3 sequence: CASSPTGADTQYF. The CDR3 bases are TGTGCCAGCTCACCAACGGGGGCAGATACGCAGTATTTT.

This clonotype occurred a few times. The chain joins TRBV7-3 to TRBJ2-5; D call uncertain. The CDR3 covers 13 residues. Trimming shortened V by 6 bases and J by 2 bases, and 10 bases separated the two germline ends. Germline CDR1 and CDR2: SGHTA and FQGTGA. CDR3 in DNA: TGTGCCAGCAGTTTGACACCACAAGAGACCCAGTACTTC. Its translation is CASSLTPQETQYF.